The text below deals with one T cell receptor beta chain. The clone's antigen remains unknown. Base quality data are lacking; no much larger clone is found one base away. The CDR3 goes from the cysteine to the phenylalanine over 13 residues. Only the CDR3 DNA is retained, 39 bases long and in frame from the first base. V is shortened by 7 bases, J by 7 bases, and the region joining them spans 14 bases. Reading the germline V gene gives CDR1 SQVTM and CDR2 ANQGSEA. The data were obtained in a study of cytomegalovirus exposure and HLA in healthy donors (dated by TCRdb to 2016 to 2017). Background on the whole study: An earlier analysis of 550 to 700 of the donors reported 250 to 350 Gb of sequence data and 100 million to 140 million unique TCR beta sequences from 190 million or so T cells. Every repertoire in the discovery cohort had been generated on one and the same sequencing platform. High-throughput TCR immunosequencing, statistical association of individual TCRs with disease status, and machine learning were combined to predict cytomegalovirus infection status. Rather than drawing on any new phenotypic data, the later analysis identified candidate immune exposures from TCR beta sequences and the way those sequences occurred across donors. The study aimed to test whether signatures of past pathogen exposure could be identified by cataloging public T cell receptors. Using immunosequencing, the study profiled T cell repertoires from around 680 subjects and related those repertoires to cytomegalovirus serostatus. On average, around 200,000 unique TCR beta nucleotide sequences were sequenced per donor among 398 genotyped donors of the cohort, with roughly 18% of those sequences being non-productive. To study patterns of TCR occurrence, a later analysis re-analyzed previously published TCR beta repertoires from 666 donors and added high-resolution HLA genotyping. The genetic ancestry cluster associated with self-reported Caucasian donors included over 80% of the roughly 380 genotyped donors. Donor age, sex, ethnicity and CMV serostatus were compiled together with the repertoire data. In a later genetic analysis, genome-wide SNP genotypes for about 65% of the roughly 670 donors were used, and that subset was treated as a discovery cohort. Typing coverage differed by locus: A, B, C, DRB1 and DQB1 were typed in roughly 629-630 donors, DQA1 in about 500, DPA1 in 600 to 610, and DPB1 in 450 to 480. In an earlier analysis of roughly 600 of the donors, high-throughput TCR beta sequencing was used to judge whether each TCR beta V gene segment behaved as functional or pseudogenic. A separate validation cohort of 100 to 150 different subjects was used in addition to the roughly 620-subject first cohort. Both class I and class II loci were covered by HLA typing, at four-digit resolution. Approximately 300 gigabases of sequencing data and 70 million to 85 million unique TCR sequences were included in an early release covering under 650 HLA-typed donors. Four or five DR-DQ haplotypes were handled as single units for association and clustering, since linkage in the cohort was strong.

Library preparation used the immunoSEQ multiplex PCR assay. For the multiplex PCR, a mixture combining 60 forward primers for TCR Vbeta segments and 13 reverse primers for TCR Jbeta segments was used. The CDR3 region of rearranged TCR beta genes was amplified from genomic DNA by a multiplex PCR assay. On the Illumina HiSeq System, the amplified TCR beta libraries were sequenced as 87-base-pair reads. On the authors' methods: A later analysis tallied 75 million to 85 million unique TCR beta chains across the 666 repertoires, and around 10 million of those chains were shared by two or more donors. Raw reads were error-corrected and collapsed into unique sequences by a nearest-neighbor algorithm in which closely related sequences were merged to remove PCR and sequencing errors. CDR3 sequences were aligned to IMGT reference sequences to assign V, D and J gene segments. For a sequence to be retained, a match of at least six nucleotides was required to both a V gene segment and a J gene segment. A rearrangement was called productive if the CDR3 had no stop codons and remained in frame with V and J, and every other rearrangement was called non-productive. Following IMGT convention, CDR3 was defined as the stretch from the second conserved V-encoded cysteine to the conserved J-encoded phenylalanine. Sequences without an unambiguous match to a single V gene segment were excluded from the earlier analysis of a few hundred of the donors. An earlier analysis of approximately 590 of the donors called V segments functional above 56.7% productive rearrangements and segregating when the between-donor standard deviation exceeded 5%. A statistical classification framework was developed to diagnose cytomegalovirus status using the catalog of TCR beta chain sequences. A later analysis assigned V and J genes by comparing TCR nucleotide sequences with IMGT/GENE-DB human TR gene sequences. In a later analysis, CDR3 sequences and most-parsimonious VDJ recombination scenarios were assigned using the TCRdist pipeline. A later analysis defined each TCR beta chain by its CDR3 amino acid sequence plus V-gene family, and excluded reads lacking a unique V-gene family. To address suspected cross-contamination and a sequencing artifact, a later analysis removed roughly 580 highly shared, low-generation-probability nucleotide sequences. A later analysis calculated a clonal expansion index for each public chain from normalized within-repertoire ranks of inferred template counts. Generation probabilities in a later analysis came from a VDJ recombination model fitted to out-of-frame rearrangements, and those results were checked against IGoR. In a later analysis, hypergeometric tests were used to score TCR-TCR, TCR-HLA and TCR-CMV co-occurrence, with a repertoire-size bias correction applied to TCR pairs. To estimate false discovery rates, a later analysis permuted the HLA or CMV assignments 20 times. In a later analysis, co-occurring TCRs were grouped with DBSCAN, and TCRdist sequence similarity was added when clustering was performed within HLA-allele-positive subsets. Repertoires with fewer than 30,000 or more than 120,000 public chains were left out of co-occurrence clustering, as were several repertoires with anomalous nucleotide sharing. TCRdb provides this immuneACCESS table in a form limited to in-frame rearrangements. Some clones are lacking; in checked studies, under half of them reflect an unresolved V gene, and why the rest are absent is not known. From that table come the V and J calls and clone size; the DNA was used to work out D and trimming. The sample data list approximately 190,000 clones, and 70% to 90% of these were observed just once. The top ten clonotypes cover around 2% of the sample.

Findings and caveats that apply to the study as a whole: In a later analysis, HLA-associated TCR beta chains showed more clonal expansion and lower generation probabilities than non-associated chains that were equally common. HLA typing was unavailable for some donors at each locus, so association tests used only the typed subset. Most TCR sequences were observed very rarely across donors, whereas some public TCRs were present in many individuals. In a later analysis, several top co-occurrence clusters were reported to appear linked to parvovirus B19, influenza, CMV and Epstein-Barr virus. A further reported finding was that TCR beta sequences accurately predicted the HLA-A and HLA-B alleles for most subjects in the first cohort. In an earlier analysis of some 640 of the donors, most TCR beta V segments were observed in productive rearrangements about 87% or about 30% of the time, broadly matching IMGT annotations. The sequencing pipeline was judged likely to have produced a cluster of highly shared sequence variants as a technical artifact. In the study, roughly 160 TCR beta chains were listed as associated with cytomegalovirus. A later analysis found that TCR association rates varied across HLA loci, with DRB1 alleles showing the most associated TCRs and HLA-C alleles the fewest. Some IMGT-functional V segments, including TRBV6-2 and TRBV6-3, could not be distinguished by the 87-base-pair reads and were therefore excluded. The cohort was sequenced for TCR beta chains only, and without alpha or paired-chain data the features that could be detected were limited. A few of the identified cytomegalovirus-associated TCR beta chains were confirmed in vitro to be specific for cytomegalovirus antigens. CMV serostatus was the only immune exposure information available for the cohort. Specific HLA alleles were associated with 16,951 TCR beta sequences at a false discovery rate of 0.05 in a later analysis. The classifier was reported to diagnose cytomegalovirus status with high specificity and sensitivity in both the original cohort and the validation cohort. In a later analysis, most CMV-associated TCR beta chains were found to appear HLA-restricted, with HLA associations seemingly driven largely by CMV exposure. Linkage disequilibrium might explain the correlated functional status among segregating V segments, but an unknown experimental factor could not be ruled out. An association between a missense DCLRE1C variant and V-gene and J-gene trimming of TCR beta chains was found in a later genetic analysis and replicated in an independent cohort. Some 15 rarely observed V segments, including chromosome 9 orphons, were excluded from the earlier analysis of approximately 600 of the donors because counts were too low. A later genetic analysis reported fewer N-insertions in productive TCRs among donors in an Asian-associated ancestry cluster than the roughly 640-donor mean. When HLA alleles, especially DR and DQ, strongly co-occurred, attributing TCR associations to individual alleles was difficult. According to the authors, the approach could potentially be generalized to other disease states and immunological phenotypes. Sequencing depth was assumed to be roughly uniform across donors in the presence/absence analyses, though that assumption may not hold.

The cohort was made up of roughly 670 healthy bone marrow donors. All cohort members were sampled while nominally healthy, although unrecorded immune exposures were likely present. The donor tested CMV seropositive, placing the donor among the 250 to 300 seropositive members of the cohort. Every donor gave a peripheral blood sample, and the peripheral blood mononuclear cells from that sample were used for TCR beta sequencing. The Qiagen DNeasy Blood Extraction Kit was used to extract genomic DNA from the blood cell samples. The sequence came from a woman aged 18-29 years in good health and CMV-seropositive. This sequence uses TRBV29-1 and TRBJ1-6, with a tentative D gene TRBD1 over 6 matching bases. The sample was PBMCs. The sequenced DNA is TGCAGCGCCCGGGGGGGGCGGAATTCACCCCTCCACTTT. Translated, this is CSARGGRNSPLHF. This CDR3, with the reference TRBV29-1 and TRBJ1-6 proteins standing in past its ends, gives the full variable domain SAVISQKPSRDICQRGTSLTIQCQVDSQVTMMFWYRQQPGQSLTLIATANQGSEATYESGFVIDKFPISRPNLTFSTLTVSNMSPEDSSIYLCSARGGRNSPLHFGNGTRLTVT.